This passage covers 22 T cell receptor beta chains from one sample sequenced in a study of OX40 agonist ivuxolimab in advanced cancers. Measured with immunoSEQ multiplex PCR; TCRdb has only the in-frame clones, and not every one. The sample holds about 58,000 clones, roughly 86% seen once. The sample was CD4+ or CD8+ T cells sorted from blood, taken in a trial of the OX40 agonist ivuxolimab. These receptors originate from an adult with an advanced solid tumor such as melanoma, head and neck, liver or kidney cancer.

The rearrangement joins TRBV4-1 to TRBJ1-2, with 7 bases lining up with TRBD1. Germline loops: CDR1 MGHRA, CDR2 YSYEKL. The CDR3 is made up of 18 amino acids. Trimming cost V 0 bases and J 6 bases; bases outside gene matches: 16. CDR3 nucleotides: TGCGCCAGCAGCCAAGAAGGGGGCAGGTTAAGTGTTTTGGATGGCTACACCTTC. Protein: CASSQEGGRLSVLDGYTF.

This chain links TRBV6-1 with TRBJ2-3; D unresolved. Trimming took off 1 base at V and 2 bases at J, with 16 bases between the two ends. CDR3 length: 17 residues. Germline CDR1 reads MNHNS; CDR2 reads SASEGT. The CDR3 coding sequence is TGTGCCAGCAGTGAAGGGGTAGGCGCCAAACTCACAGATACGCAGTATTTT. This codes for CASSEGVGAKLTDTQYF.

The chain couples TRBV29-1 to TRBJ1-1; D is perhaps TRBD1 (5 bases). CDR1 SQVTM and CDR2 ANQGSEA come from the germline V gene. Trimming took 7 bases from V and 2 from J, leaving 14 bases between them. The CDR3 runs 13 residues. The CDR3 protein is CSGVGDPNTEAFF. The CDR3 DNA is TGCAGCGGGGTAGGGGACCCCAACACTGAAGCTTTCTTT.

In DNA form, the CDR3 reads TGTGCCAGCTTCCCCAGGGACGGAGTATACAATGAGCAGTTCTTC. It is translated as CASFPRDGVYNEQFF. This chain uses TRBV7-2 with TRBJ2-1; either TRBD1 or TRBD2 may supply D (5 bases each). Germline CDR1 SGHTA, CDR2 FQGNSA. The CDR3 runs to 15 residues. Trimming removed 8 bases from V and 4 bases from J, with 18 bases in between.

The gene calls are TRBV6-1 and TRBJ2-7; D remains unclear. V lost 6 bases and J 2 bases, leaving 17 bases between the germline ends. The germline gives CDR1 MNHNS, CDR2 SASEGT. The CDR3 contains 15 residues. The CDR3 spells CASRGMGRLTYEQYF. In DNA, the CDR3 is TGTGCCAGCAGGGGGATGGGCCGACTCACCTACGAGCAGTACTTC.

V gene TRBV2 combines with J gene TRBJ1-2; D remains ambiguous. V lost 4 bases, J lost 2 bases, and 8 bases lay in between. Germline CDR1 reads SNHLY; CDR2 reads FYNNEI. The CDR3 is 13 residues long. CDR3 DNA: TGTGCCAGCAGTGTCGAAGGAAACTATGGCTACACCTTC. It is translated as CASSVEGNYGYTF.

The CDR3 reads CASIYGQGWNQPQHF. In DNA, the CDR3 is TGTGCCAGCATTTATGGACAGGGATGGAATCAGCCCCAGCATTTT. The chain combines TRBV21-1 with TRBJ1-5; the D call TRBD1 from the table was never checked on the DNA. TRBV21-1 is given as a pseudogene. This CDR3 is built from 15 residues.

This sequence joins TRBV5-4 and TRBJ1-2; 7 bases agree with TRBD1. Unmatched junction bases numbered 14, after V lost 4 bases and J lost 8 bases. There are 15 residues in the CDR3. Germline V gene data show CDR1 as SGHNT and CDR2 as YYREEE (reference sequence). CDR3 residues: CASSPGQAHFKGYTF. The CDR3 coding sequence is TGTGCCAGCAGCCCCGGACAGGCTCACTTTAAGGGCTACACCTTC.

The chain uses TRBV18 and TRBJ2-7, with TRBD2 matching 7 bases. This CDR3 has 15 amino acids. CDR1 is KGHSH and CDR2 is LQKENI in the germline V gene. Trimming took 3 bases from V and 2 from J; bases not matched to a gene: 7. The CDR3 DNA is TGTGCCAGCTCACCCGGCGGGGGAGCTCCCTACGAGCAGTACTTC. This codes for CASSPGGGAPYEQYF. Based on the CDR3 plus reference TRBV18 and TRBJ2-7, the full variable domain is NAGVMQNPRHLVRRRGQEARLRCSPMKGHSHVYWYRQLPEEGLKFMVYLQKENIIDESGMPKERFSAEFPKEGPSILRIQQVVRGDSAAYFCASSPGGGAPYEQYFGPGTRLTVT.

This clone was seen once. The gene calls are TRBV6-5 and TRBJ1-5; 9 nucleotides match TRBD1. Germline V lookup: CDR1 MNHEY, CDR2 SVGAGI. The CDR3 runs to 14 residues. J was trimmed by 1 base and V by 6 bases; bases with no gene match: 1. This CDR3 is CASRDRGSNQPQHF. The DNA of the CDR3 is TGTGCCAGCAGGGACAGGGGAAGCAATCAGCCCCAGCATTTT.

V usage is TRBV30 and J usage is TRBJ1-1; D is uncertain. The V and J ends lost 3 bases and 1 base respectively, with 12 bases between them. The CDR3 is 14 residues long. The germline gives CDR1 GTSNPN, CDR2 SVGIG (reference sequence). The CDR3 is CAWRLGRANTEAFF. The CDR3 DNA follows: TGTGCCTGGAGATTAGGACGGGCGAACACTGAAGCTTTCTTT.

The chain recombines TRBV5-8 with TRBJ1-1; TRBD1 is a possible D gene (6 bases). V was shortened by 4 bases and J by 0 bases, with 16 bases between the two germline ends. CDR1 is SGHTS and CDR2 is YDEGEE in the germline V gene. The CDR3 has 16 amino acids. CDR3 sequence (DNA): TGTGCCAGCAGCCCTGACGGGACATTCATGAACACTGAAGCTTTCTTT. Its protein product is CASSPDGTFMNTEAFF.

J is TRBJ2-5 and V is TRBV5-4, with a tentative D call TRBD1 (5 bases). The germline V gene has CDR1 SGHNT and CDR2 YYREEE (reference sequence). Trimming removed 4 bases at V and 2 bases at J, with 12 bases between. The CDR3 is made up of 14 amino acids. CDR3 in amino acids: CASSPGHLQETQYF. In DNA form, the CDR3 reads TGTGCCAGCAGCCCTGGACACCTACAAGAGACCCAGTACTTC.

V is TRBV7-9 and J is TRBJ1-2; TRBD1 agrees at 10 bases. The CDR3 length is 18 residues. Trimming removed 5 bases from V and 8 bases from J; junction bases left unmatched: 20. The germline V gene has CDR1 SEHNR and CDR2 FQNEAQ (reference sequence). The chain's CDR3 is CASSPKAVTGTGVGGYTF. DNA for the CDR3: TGTGCCAGCAGCCCTAAAGCTGTTACCGGGACAGGGGTTGGAGGCTACACCTTC.

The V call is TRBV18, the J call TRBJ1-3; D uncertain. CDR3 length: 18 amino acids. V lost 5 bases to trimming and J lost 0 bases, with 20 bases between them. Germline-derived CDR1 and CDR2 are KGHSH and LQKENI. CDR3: CASSELGWSANSGNTIYF. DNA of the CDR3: TGTGCCAGCTCAGAGTTAGGGTGGTCCGCGAACTCTGGAAACACCATATATTTT.

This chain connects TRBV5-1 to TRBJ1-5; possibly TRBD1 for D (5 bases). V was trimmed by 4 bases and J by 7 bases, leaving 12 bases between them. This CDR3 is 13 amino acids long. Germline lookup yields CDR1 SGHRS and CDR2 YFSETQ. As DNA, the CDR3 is TGCGCCAGCAGCGTCACGACAGACCAGCCCCAGCATTTT. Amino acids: CASSVTTDQPQHF.

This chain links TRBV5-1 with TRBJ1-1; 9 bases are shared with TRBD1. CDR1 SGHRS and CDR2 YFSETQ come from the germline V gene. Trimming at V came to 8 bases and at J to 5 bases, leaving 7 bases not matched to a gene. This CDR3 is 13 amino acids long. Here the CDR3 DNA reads TGCGCCAGTTCACAGGGGGCGGGGACTGAAGCTTTCTTT. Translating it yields CASSQGAGTEAFF.

CDR3 loop: CASSESGQSYEQYF. The CDR3 bases are TGCGCCAGCAGTGAGTCCGGACAATCCTACGAGCAGTACTTC. The J gene is TRBJ2-7, the V gene TRBV10-1, with D perhaps matching TRBD1 (5 bases). Germline V gene data show CDR1 as WNHNN and CDR2 as SYGVQD (reference sequence). V was pared by 0 bases and J by 1 base, with 7 bases between. CDR3 length: 14 residues.

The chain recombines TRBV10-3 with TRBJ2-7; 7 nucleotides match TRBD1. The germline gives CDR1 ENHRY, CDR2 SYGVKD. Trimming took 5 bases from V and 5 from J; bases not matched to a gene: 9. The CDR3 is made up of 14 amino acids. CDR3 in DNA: TGTGCCATCAGTAGGGACAGCCGAGCGGACGAGCAGTACTTC. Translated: CAISRDSRADEQYF.

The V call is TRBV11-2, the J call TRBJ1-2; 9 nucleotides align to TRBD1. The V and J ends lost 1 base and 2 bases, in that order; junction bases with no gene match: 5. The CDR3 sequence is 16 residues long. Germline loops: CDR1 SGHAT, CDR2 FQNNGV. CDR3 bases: TGTGCCAGCAGCTTAGCCACAGGGGGCGCGAACTATGGCTACACCTTC. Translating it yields CASSLATGGANYGYTF. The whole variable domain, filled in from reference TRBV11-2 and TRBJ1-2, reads EAGVAQSPRYKIIEKRQSVAFWCNPISGHATLYWYQQILGQGPKLLIQFQNNGVVDDSQLPKDRFSAERLKGVDSTLKIQPAKLEDSAVYLCASSLATGGANYGYTFGSGTRLTVV.

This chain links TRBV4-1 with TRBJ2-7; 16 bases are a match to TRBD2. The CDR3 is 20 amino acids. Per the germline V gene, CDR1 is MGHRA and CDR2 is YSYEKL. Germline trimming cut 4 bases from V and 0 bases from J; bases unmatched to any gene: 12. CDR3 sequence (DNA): TGCGCCAGCAGCCTCCGACCCGGGACTAGCGGGGGGGTAAGCTCCTACGAGCAGTACTTC. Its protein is CASSLRPGTSGGVSSYEQYF.

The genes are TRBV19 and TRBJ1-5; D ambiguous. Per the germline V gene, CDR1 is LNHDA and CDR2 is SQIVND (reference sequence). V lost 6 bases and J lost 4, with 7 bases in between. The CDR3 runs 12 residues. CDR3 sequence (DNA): TGTGCCAGTAGGACATTAAATCAGCCCCAGCATTTT. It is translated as CASRTLNQPQHF. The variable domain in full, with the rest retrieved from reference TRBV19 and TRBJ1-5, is DGGITQSPKYLFRKEGQNVTLSCEQNLNHDAMYWYRQDPGQGLRLIYYSQIVNDFQKGDIAEGYSVSREKKESFPLTVTSAQKNPTAFYLCASRTLNQPQHFGDGTRLSIL.